The T cell receptor beta chain under discussion was sequenced for a study of regulatory T cells in long-lasting Graves disease. This CDR3 comprises 14 residues. Germline V CDR1 and CDR2: SGHAT, FQNNGV. V lost 0 bases to trimming and J lost 1 base, with 6 bases between them. Time point specified: persistent/refractory GD, antithyroid drugs over 5 years with positive TRAb. PBMC-derived RNA was used for the TCR library. This clonotype was observed at least ten times. Arm-PCR of CDR3 regions and iRepertoire HTBI primers were used to build TCR beta libraries. As originally analysed: Analysis of the samples identified roughly 62 TRBV and about 14 TRBJ segments. In TCRdb, the multiplex PCR reads were re-called with MiXCR into one record per CDR3 protein. TCRdb, rather than the study authors, made the V and J calls. The repertoire includes a few hundred thousand distinct CDR3 sequences, about a quarter of them detected once, and 26% sits in the top ten.

This specimen consisted of peripheral blood mononuclear cells (PBMCs), obtained when the disease was refractory, from a patient treated with antithyroid drugs. This TCR came from a female donor with Graves disease. The chain carries TRBV11-2 and TRBJ1-2; no reliable D call. CDR3 amino acids: CASSLDAVNYGYTF. In DNA form, the CDR3 reads TGTGCCAGCAGCTTAGATGCGGTTAACTATGGCTACACCTTC.